The entry below gives a single TCR beta chain sequence along with its context. Its antigen is not yet known. No clone much larger than this one lies a single base away; base qualities are absent. Trimming at the junction amounts to 6 bases on V and 4 bases on J, and the germline ends lie 12 bases apart. The germline V gene specifies SNHLY as CDR1 and FYNNEI as CDR2. The CDR3, cysteine through phenylalanine, is 13 amino acids long. Only the CDR3 region is kept as DNA, spanning 39 bases read in frame from base 1. The immunoSEQ platform was used for deep TCRbeta sequencing. From the authors' description of their analysis: For further analysis, only productive rearrangements were exported out of the immunoSEQ Analyzer. Bulk TCRbeta clonotypes were assigned T cell phenotypes by matching to single-cell RNA+TCR-seq clones sharing the same TCRbeta sequence. Clone enrichment in tumor was computed as tumor frequency divided by PBMC frequency from bulk TCR sequencing. GLIPH was used to group TCRs into specificity groups, clusters of distinct TCRs likely recognizing common antigens via shared CDR3 motifs. The immuneACCESS repertoire file appears here via TCRdb, limited to in-frame rearrangements. These files lack a portion of the clones; in checked studies, under half of the deficit traces to unresolved V genes, and the cause of the others is not known. V and J calls and clone size come straight from that table; D and trimming were deduced from the DNA. This sample is represented by roughly 49,000 clones; more than 65% of them were singletons. The ten top clones hold 4% to 4.5% of the sample.

This entry comes from a study of T cells in tumors after PD-1 blockade (dated by TCRdb to the late 2010s). Background on the whole study: Exclusion criteria were prior checkpoint blockade, use of systemic immunosuppressants, or recent radiotherapy or other anti-cancer therapy within 4 weeks. Patients were treated with either pembrolizumab 200 mg every 3 weeks or cemiplimab 350 mg every 2 weeks. Ongoing daily vismodegib 150 mg was also given to a subset of patients during anti-PD-1 treatment. Peripheral blood samples averaged around 110,000 TCR templates (range about 24,679-290,000) and 35,000 to 40,000 unique clonotypes. Paired single-cell RNA and TCR sequencing was performed on site-matched tumors from BCC or SCC patients before and after anti-PD-1 therapy. To compare clonotypes in blood and tumor, bulk TCR sequencing was done on nine to eleven peripheral blood samples taken from roughly 5 patients. RECIST version 1.1 was used to assess clinical response. On the study overall, not on this receptor specifically: Where the novel T cell clones came from was not identified, and possible sources could include lymphoid organs or rare unexpanded clones inside the tumor or in the tumor periphery. Approximately 38% of tumor TCR clonotypes were found in blood, and some novel exhausted tumor clones appeared in pre-treatment blood, suggesting peripheral recruitment.

The sample's time point label, in plain terms: before anti-PD-1 therapy. For bulk TCRbeta sequencing, genomic DNA was extracted from tumor biopsies or peripheral blood, and input amounts ranged from 616 ng to 6,004 ng. All patients had histologically proven advanced or metastatic basal or squamous cell carcinoma and were poor candidates for surgical resection. The basal cell carcinoma cohort was made up of approximately twelve patients, and bulk tumor TCR sequencing was performed for 8 of these patients. In this chain, TRBV2 is recombined with TRBJ2-5; TRBD1 could be the D gene, as 6 bases match. Sequences were derived from PBMCs, sampled before anti-PD-1 treatment. This receptor was obtained from a human donor with basal cell carcinoma. DNA sequence: TGTGCCAGCAGGAACAGGGTCCCAGAGACCCAGTACTTC. Translated, this is CASRNRVPETQYF.